Below, 30 T cell receptor beta chains from the same sample are listed, as sequenced in a study of blood T cell repertoires in COVID-19. Data came from immunoSEQ multiplex PCR; TCRdb stores just in-frame clones and leaves some out. The sample records about 250,000 clones, 65% to 85% being singletons. Specimen: peripheral blood. Every receptor here comes from a man in his forties or fifties with active or convalescent COVID-19.

The CDR3 spells CASRGLLSSGNTIYF. The CDR3 bases are TGCGCCAGCAGGGGACTTTTAAGCTCTGGAAACACCATATATTTT. The chain carries TRBV10-2 and TRBJ1-3, with D tentatively TRBD1 (5 bases). CDR1 is WSHSY, CDR2 SAAADI, per germline. The CDR3 length is 15 residues. Trimming left V 6 bases short and J 0 bases short, with 12 bases between.

V usage is TRBV12-5 and J usage is TRBJ1-2; TRBD1 matches at 10 bases. The length of the CDR3 is 15 residues. The V and J ends lost 1 base and 7 bases, in that order; junction bases with no gene match: 6. Per the germline V gene, CDR1 is LGHNT and CDR2 is FRNRAP. This chain's CDR3 is CASGLGQGQGFGYTF. CDR3 sequence (DNA): TGTGCTAGTGGTTTGGGACAGGGACAGGGGTTTGGCTACACCTTC.

The chain has TRBV2 and TRBJ2-5, with 10 bases aligning to TRBD2. Germline CDR1 reads SNHLY; CDR2 reads FYNNEI. Trimming at V came to 7 bases and at J to 2 bases, leaving 16 bases not matched to a gene. The CDR3 length is 18 residues. CDR3 in amino acids: CASNLRQGNSGRQETQYF. The CDR3, as DNA: TGTGCCAGCAACCTCCGACAGGGTAATAGCGGGAGGCAAGAGACCCAGTACTTC.

The chain couples TRBV4-3 to TRBJ2-1; 7 nucleotides agree with TRBD1. Germline values: CDR1 LGHNA, CDR2 YSLEER. Germline trimming cut 0 bases from V and 4 bases from J; bases unmatched to any gene: 3. The length of the CDR3 is 15 residues. CDR3 protein: CASSQETGQYNEQFF. DNA for the CDR3: TGCGCCAGCAGCCAAGAGACAGGGCAGTACAATGAGCAGTTCTTC.

The chain combines TRBV19 with TRBJ1-5, with D possibly matching TRBD1 (5 bases). CDR3 length equals 15 residues. V was pared by 5 bases and J by 4 bases, with 15 bases between. CDR1 is LNHDA and CDR2 is SQIVND in the germline V gene (reference sequence). CDR3 region: CASSQGPGGNQPQHF. DNA for the CDR3: TGTGCCAGTAGTCAGGGCCCTGGGGGGAATCAGCCCCAGCATTTT.

This clone has just a few counts. This rearrangement joins TRBV4-2 to TRBJ2-5; 11 nucleotides line up with TRBD2. Germline V gene data show CDR1 as LGHNA and CDR2 as YNFKEQ. Trimming removed 0 bases from V and 4 bases from J; junction bases left unmatched: 7. The CDR3 is 17 residues long. As DNA, the CDR3 is TGTGCCAGCAGCCAAGATCCCGGGACTAGCGGAGCAGAGACCCAGTACTTC. It encodes CASSQDPGTSGAETQYF.

The chain employs TRBV27 and TRBJ2-1; 10 nucleotides line up with TRBD2. The V gene's germline CDR1 is MNHEY and CDR2 SMNVEV (reference sequence). This CDR3 is built from 15 residues. The V gene end was trimmed by 5 bases and the J gene end by 8 bases; junction bases not matched to a gene: 9. The CDR3 sequence: CASSRSGGVDYEQFF. The CDR3 DNA follows: TGTGCCAGCAGTCGAAGCGGGGGGGTCGATTATGAGCAGTTCTTC.

V usage is TRBV2 and J usage is TRBJ1-2; no definite D call. V lost 1 base and J 5 bases, leaving 8 bases between the germline ends. Germline CDR1 SNHLY, CDR2 FYNNEI. The CDR3 spans 13 residues. CDR3 sequence (DNA): TGTGCCAGCAGTGAAGTTCGGGAATATGGCTACACCTTC. Protein sequence: CASSEVREYGYTF.

This clone appeared a few times. The chain combines TRBV5-1 with TRBJ2-7; TRBD2 matches 13 bases. J gave up 5 bases and V 2 bases, and 10 bases lay outside the gene matches. CDR1 is SGHRS, CDR2 YFSETQ, per germline. CDR3 length: 17 residues. In nucleotides, the CDR3 is TGCGCCAGCAGCTTAACTAGCGGGGGGGCCATCCCCCACGAGCAGTACTTC. Protein: CASSLTSGGAIPHEQYF.

This sequence joins TRBV6-5 and TRBJ2-1; 10 bases are shared with TRBD1. V lost 2 bases and J lost 6; bases outside the gene matches: 4. The CDR3 spans 15 residues. CDR1 is MNHEY, CDR2 SVGAGI, per germline. The CDR3 reads CASSYPGQGLNEQFF. The CDR3 DNA is TGTGCCAGCAGTTACCCGGGACAGGGGCTCAATGAGCAGTTCTTC.

The V and J genes are TRBV27 and TRBJ2-1; 11 bases line up with TRBD2. J lost 9 bases, V lost 5 bases, and 12 bases had no gene match. The germline V gene encodes CDR1 MNHEY and CDR2 SMNVEV (reference sequence). This CDR3 region has 16 residues. Here the CDR3 reads CASSHHPGLAVGEQFF. The CDR3 DNA sequence: TGTGCCAGCAGTCACCACCCGGGACTAGCGGTCGGTGAGCAGTTCTTC.

V usage is TRBV18 and J usage is TRBJ2-1, with 9 bases identical to TRBD1. The CDR3 extends over 14 amino acids. Trimming took 4 bases from V and 5 from J; bases not matched to a gene: 3. Germline V CDR1 and CDR2: KGHSH, LQKENI. CDR3: CASSLGQGDNEQFF. CDR3 coding DNA: TGTGCCAGCTCACTGGGACAGGGCGACAATGAGCAGTTCTTC.

This chain joins TRBV3-1 (or the pseudogene TRBV3-2) and TRBJ1-1, with a tentative D call TRBD1 (6 bases). V was clipped by 1 base and J by 1 base, with 7 bases between them. This CDR3 spans 14 amino acids. CDR1 is LGHDT, CDR2 YNNKEL, per germline (reference sequence). DNA of the CDR3: TGTGCCAGCAGCCAAGTAGGGGGGAACACTGAAGCTTTCTTT. As protein: CASSQVGGNTEAFF.

The V call is TRBV15, the J call TRBJ2-2; no clear D. V lost 0 bases and J lost 4, with 9 bases in between. Germline V gene sequence: CDR1 LNHNV, CDR2 YYDKDF (reference sequence). The CDR3 runs to 15 residues. The CDR3 DNA reads as TGTGCCACCAGCAGAGAAACTATCCTCACCGGGGAGCTGTTTTTT. It translates to CATSRETILTGELFF.

V gene TRBV5-1 combines with J gene TRBJ2-7; 12 bases line up with TRBD2. This CDR3 spans 15 amino acids. Germline V gives CDR1 SGHRS, CDR2 YFSETQ. With V trimmed by 4 bases and J by 7 bases, 9 bases remained unmatched. This CDR3 is CASSPGLAGRGEQYF. In DNA, the CDR3 is TGCGCCAGCAGCCCGGGACTAGCGGGCCGTGGTGAGCAGTACTTC.

This clone was detected only once. The chain joins TRBV2 to TRBJ2-1, with D maybe TRBD1 (5 bases). V lost 1 base and J 6 bases, leaving 16 bases between the germline ends. Germline assignment: CDR1 SNHLY and CDR2 FYNNEI. CDR3 length equals 16 residues. The CDR3 sequence is CASSEGPPWGGNEQFF. CDR3 nucleotides: TGTGCCAGCAGTGAAGGACCGCCGTGGGGCGGCAATGAGCAGTTCTTC.

The rearrangement links TRBV3-1 (or the pseudogene TRBV3-2) to TRBJ1-5; TRBD1 might be the D (6 bases). The germline gives CDR1 LGHDT, CDR2 YNNKEL (reference sequence). The germline V and J ends were trimmed by 3 bases and 3 bases, with 9 bases remaining between them. The CDR3 totals 14 residues. CDR3 bases: TGTGCCAGCAGCCAGGGGGCGGTCAATCAGCCCCAGCATTTT. Protein sequence: CASSQGAVNQPQHF.

The rearrangement uses TRBV7-2 and TRBJ2-2; maybe TRBD2 (5 bases). The CDR3 runs to 15 residues. Germline CDR1 and CDR2: SGHTA and FQGNSA. V shed 0 bases and J shed 5 bases, with 10 bases lying between them. CDR3 loop: CASSLAAEGTGELFF. In nucleotides, the CDR3 is TGTGCCAGCAGCTTAGCGGCCGAGGGAACCGGGGAGCTGTTTTTT. The complete variable domain, with remaining parts taken from reference TRBV7-2 and TRBJ2-2, reads GAGVSQSPSNKVTEKGKDVELRCDPISGHTALYWYRQSLGQGLEFLIYFQGNSAPDKSGLPSDRFSAERTGGSVSTLTIQRTQQEDSAVYLCASSLAAEGTGELFFGEGSRLTVL.

V and J are TRBV3-1 (or the pseudogene TRBV3-2) and TRBJ2-1, with 7 bases identical to TRBD1. Germline V gene lookup returns CDR1 LGHDT and CDR2 YNNKEL (reference sequence). The CDR3 has 15 residues. Germline trimming cut 5 bases from V and 2 bases from J; bases unmatched to any gene: 6. CDR3 sequence: CASSASGGPYNEQFF. The CDR3 DNA follows: TGTGCCAGCAGCGCTTCAGGGGGACCCTACAATGAGCAGTTCTTC.

V gene TRBV3-1 (or the pseudogene TRBV3-2) combines with J gene TRBJ2-5, with 7 bases fitting TRBD1. CDR3 length: 13 amino acids. The V gene's germline CDR1 is LGHDT and CDR2 YNNKEL (reference sequence). After removal of 8 bases from V and 5 bases from J, the junction contained 8 bases not matched to a gene. The CDR3 here is CASWGQRGETQYF. CDR3 nucleotides: TGTGCCAGCTGGGGACAGCGAGGGGAGACCCAGTACTTC.

The chain is built from TRBV27 and TRBJ2-7; 7 nucleotides match TRBD1. Trimming cost V 7 bases and J 1 base; bases outside gene matches: 7. Germline CDR1 reads MNHEY; CDR2 reads SMNVEV (reference sequence). The CDR3 loop spans 14 amino acids. The CDR3 DNA is TGTGCCAGCACCGGAGGACAGGCTTCCTACGAGCAGTACTTC. This sequence encodes CASTGGQASYEQYF.

The chain combines TRBV19 with TRBJ1-2; no firm D call. The CDR3 extends over 13 amino acids. V was cut by 4 bases and J by 5 bases, with 11 bases left in between. The germline CDR1 and CDR2 sequences are LNHDA and SQIVND (reference sequence). CDR3 region: CASSTGLAYGYTF. The DNA for the CDR3 is TGTGCCAGTAGTACCGGTCTCGCTTATGGCTACACCTTC.

The chain links TRBV30 to TRBJ1-2; TRBD1 matches at 7 bases. This CDR3 spans 15 amino acids. The germline V gene encodes CDR1 GTSNPN and CDR2 SVGIG (reference sequence). V shed 5 bases and J 1 base; nucleotides not matched to a gene: 10. In nucleotides, the CDR3 is TGTGCCTGGGGGAGAGAGGGGGCGCTTAACTATGGCTACACCTTC. Its protein product is CAWGREGALNYGYTF.

DNA for the CDR3: TGTGCCAGCTCCCCGGGACAGGGGATCGGCACTGAAGCTTTCTTT. Residues: CASSPGQGIGTEAFF. The J gene is TRBJ1-1, the V gene TRBV18; 10 positions match TRBD1. V dropped 6 bases and J dropped 4; count of bases not matched to a gene: 8. The germline gives CDR1 KGHSH, CDR2 LQKENI. The CDR3 has 15 residues.

As regards this clone: Other DNA sequences in this specimen translate into the identical CDR3. V gene TRBV2 combines with J gene TRBJ2-3, with TRBD2 matching over 9 bases. V was clipped by 3 bases and J by 3 bases; unmatched bases: 4. The CDR3 spans 15 residues. Looked up from germline, CDR1 is SNHLY and CDR2 is FYNNEI. CDR3 sequence: CASSETSGYTDTQYF. The DNA for the CDR3 is TGTGCCAGCAGTGAGACTAGCGGATATACAGATACGCAGTATTTT.

J is TRBJ2-7 and V is TRBV7-2; the match to TRBD1 covers 7 bases. This CDR3 spans 15 amino acids. J was trimmed by 3 bases and V by 2 bases; bases with no gene match: 7. The germline V gene has CDR1 SGHTA and CDR2 FQGNSA. CDR3 nucleotide sequence: TGTGCCAGCAGCTTATTTATGGGACAGAGCTACGAGCAGTACTTC. Encoded protein: CASSLFMGQSYEQYF.

The chain recombines TRBV24-1 with TRBJ1-1; TRBD1 matches 7 bases. The CDR3 covers 12 residues. Trimming removed 2 bases from V and 11 bases from J; junction bases left unmatched: 4. CDR1 is KGHDR and CDR2 is SFDVKD in the germline V gene. The CDR3 DNA reads TGTGCCACCAGTGATTGGCAGGGGGTGGCTTTCTTT. The encoded protein is CATSDWQGVAFF.

The rearrangement joins TRBV20-1 to TRBJ2-7; 7 positions match TRBD2. Germline assignment: CDR1 DFQATT and CDR2 SNEGSKA (reference sequence). CDR3 length: 11 amino acids. V trimming: 6 bases; J trimming: 6 bases; junction bases outside the gene matches: 5. CDR3 region: CSAPSGVEQYF. CDR3 coding DNA: TGCAGTGCCCCAAGCGGGGTCGAGCAGTACTTC.

The V gene is TRBV6-6, the J gene TRBJ2-1; tentatively, D is TRBD1 (5 bases). There are 15 residues in the CDR3. Germline V lookup: CDR1 MNHNY, CDR2 SVGAGI (reference sequence). The V end lost 2 bases, the J end lost 3 bases, and 11 bases lay between the germline ends. The CDR3 spells CASSYNRLGYNEQFF. In DNA form, the CDR3 reads TGTGCCAGCAGTTACAACAGGCTGGGCTACAATGAGCAGTTCTTC.

V and J are TRBV6-6 and TRBJ2-3; 13 bases are shared with TRBD2. With 6 bases clipped from V and 1 base from J, the junction kept 1 base outside the gene matches. The CDR3 runs to 15 residues. Looked up from germline, CDR1 is MNHNY and CDR2 is SVGAGI (reference sequence). The chain's CDR3 is CASSGLAGGTDTQYF. The CDR3 DNA follows: TGTGCCAGCAGCGGACTAGCGGGGGGCACAGATACGCAGTATTTT.